The source of this T cell receptor (beta chain) is a study of identical twins. Study-wide results and limits: Out-of-frame beta sequences exhibited a weaker degree of excess twin sharing. Instead of following the same donors, the conclusions were based on cross-sectional statistical analysis.

This CDR3 is built from 13 residues. The germline CDR1 and CDR2 sequences are KGHSH and LQKENI. The V gene lost 2 bases and the J gene lost 12 bases, with 11 bases spanning the gap. TCRdb reanalysed the 5' RACE reads using MiXCR and keeps one entry per CDR3 protein. The sample includes under 250,000 distinct CDR3 sequences, approximately 8% of them seen just once. This clonotype was counted many times. Its antigen is undetermined. These data also formed part of another study, on yellow fever vaccine responses in identical twins. From that paper: Reportedly, twins showed a vaccine T cell response that looked partly convergent and partly personalized.

Sequencing used CD8+ T cells sorted from blood. The TCR was taken from a woman aged 18 to 35 in good health. J is TRBJ1-6 and V is TRBV18, with D perhaps matching TRBD1 (6 bases). The CDR3 here is CASSPRGNLPLHF. Written as DNA, the CDR3 is TGTGCCAGCTCACCAAGGGGGAATCTACCCCTCCACTTT.